This entry describes one TCR beta chain. As yet, its antigen is unknown. This record comes from a study of cytomegalovirus exposure and HLA in healthy donors. The overall study: T cells numbering around 180 million yielded some 100 million unique TCR beta sequences in an earlier analysis. Study outcomes and limitations: A later examination showed that TCR association rates differed by HLA locus, with DRB1 most and HLA-C fewest. A later analysis linked a missense DCLRE1C variant to TCR beta V- and J-gene trimming.

From germline, CDR1 is SGHVS and CDR2 FQNEAQ. This CDR3 has 16 residues. The V end lost 4 bases, the J end lost 0 bases, and 12 bases lay between the germline ends. Primers: 60 Vbeta forward and 13 Jbeta reverse. Data came from immunoSEQ multiplex PCR; TCRdb stores just in-frame clones and leaves some out. Among about 80,000 clones listed, 62% were seen once. This receptor was identified in a male donor in good health and CMV-seropositive. The sequenced sample consisted of PBMCs. J is TRBJ2-2 and V is TRBV7-8; D is unclear. Here the CDR3 DNA reads TGTGCCAGCAGCTCGGTGCGCAGGACGAACACCGGGGAGCTGTTTTTT. Its translation: CASSSVRRTNTGELFF.